These 8 T cell receptor beta chains came from one sample sequenced in a study of blood T cell repertoires in COVID-19. Profiling relied on immunoSEQ multiplex PCR, and the TCRdb table lists in-frame clones only, not all of them. The sample holds about 300,000 clones, 85% to 90% seen once. Sequences were obtained from PBMCs or T cells enriched from blood (not recorded which). These TCRs come from a woman between 18 and 29 years old who had recovered from COVID-19.

The chain recombines TRBV27 with TRBJ2-2; 8 bases line up with TRBD1. V shed 5 bases and J 7 bases; nucleotides not matched to a gene: 6. The CDR3 totals 14 residues. Germline V lookup: CDR1 MNHEY, CDR2 SMNVEV (reference sequence). CDR3 region: CASSRQGTVGELFF. CDR3 nucleotide sequence: TGTGCCAGCAGTAGACAGGGGACAGTCGGGGAGCTGTTTTTT.

The J gene is TRBJ2-5, the V gene TRBV7-3; TRBD2 aligns across 7 bases. Germline CDR1 is SGHTA and CDR2 is FQGTGA. Trimming removed 1 base from V and 5 bases from J; junction bases left unmatched: 4. There are 14 residues in the CDR3. The CDR3 DNA sequence: TGTGCCAGCAGCTTAATTGGACTAGGGGAGACCCAGTACTTC. Translated, it gives CASSLIGLGETQYF.

The chain couples TRBV30 to TRBJ2-3, with 8 bases identical to TRBD2. CDR3 size: 12 residues. Per the germline V gene, CDR1 is GTSNPN and CDR2 is SVGIG (reference sequence). After removal of 4 bases from V and 4 bases from J, the junction contained 1 base not matched to a gene. The CDR3 loop is CAWTAGADTQYF. CDR3 nucleotides: TGTGCCTGGACAGCGGGGGCAGATACGCAGTATTTT. Filled out from reference TRBV30 and TRBJ2-3, the complete variable domain reads SQTIHQWPATLVQPVGSPLSLECTVEGTSNPNLYWYRQAAGRGLQLLFYSVGIGQISSEVPQNLSASRPQDRQFILSSKKLLLSDSGFYLCAWTAGADTQYFGPGTRLTVL.

This chain connects TRBV7-8 to TRBJ2-7; possible D gene TRBD1, 5 bases. Trimming removed 1 base from V and 1 base from J, with 8 bases in between. This CDR3 comprises 14 residues. Germline CDR1 and CDR2: SGHVS and FQNEAQ. CDR3 nucleotides: TGTGCCAGCAGCTTAGGTAGGGGATCCTACGAGCAGTACTTC. Amino acid sequence: CASSLGRGSYEQYF.

This clone turned up a few times. The chain has TRBV5-4 and TRBJ2-3, with 8 bases identical to TRBD1. CDR1 SGHNT and CDR2 YYREEE come from the germline V gene (reference sequence). Unmatched junction bases numbered 7, after V lost 3 bases and J lost 4 bases. CDR3 length: 15 residues. CDR3 residues: CASSSGGEGADTQYF. Here the CDR3 DNA reads TGTGCCAGCAGCTCAGGGGGCGAGGGGGCAGATACGCAGTATTTT.

J is TRBJ1-4 and V is TRBV7-9; TRBD1 matches 10 bases. The CDR3 covers 14 residues. The germline V gene encodes CDR1 SEHNR and CDR2 FQNEAQ (reference sequence). V trimming: 6 bases; J trimming: 6 bases; junction bases outside the gene matches: 4. CDR3 sequence reads: CASSGQGGHEKLFF. CDR3 coding DNA: TGTGCCAGCAGTGGACAGGGGGGGCATGAAAAACTGTTTTTT.

The chain is built from TRBV19 and TRBJ2-7, with 8 bases lining up with TRBD2. The CDR3 has 15 amino acids. V lost 2 bases, J lost 2 bases, and 5 bases stayed unmatched. Germline CDR1 and CDR2: LNHDA and SQIVND (reference sequence). The CDR3 loop reads CASSILPGGPYEQYF. The CDR3 DNA follows: TGTGCCAGTAGTATACTCCCGGGAGGGCCCTACGAGCAGTACTTC.

This chain joins TRBV14 and TRBJ1-1; TRBD1 matches 9 bases. The germline V gene has CDR1 SGHDN and CDR2 FVKESK. Germline trimming cut 3 bases from V and 11 bases from J; bases unmatched to any gene: 4. CDR3 length: 12 residues. In DNA form, the CDR3 reads TGTGCCAGCAGCCATCTGGACAGGGGCGCTTTCTTT. Protein sequence: CASSHLDRGAFF.